The rows below give T cell receptor beta chains drawn from one sample of a study of blood T cell repertoires in COVID-19. Sequencing was performed with immunoSEQ multiplex PCR; in TCRdb, only in-frame clones are kept and a portion is missing. This sample has roughly 250,000 clones, with approximately 86% found just once. The sequenced material came from peripheral blood. Source of these receptors: a man aged 40-49 years who had recovered from COVID-19. Each CDR3 is given with its conserved first and last residue. Each record gives: CDR3 DNA, CDR3 protein, D gene, J gene, clone size, V gene. D genes are given only for firm matches. The size entry is marked missing in some rows and otherwise reads once, few, many or a size class.

CDR3 DNA: TGTGCCAGTACGCTAGGACAGGGGGCTAGGAATGAGCAGTTCTTC; CDR3 protein: CASTLGQGARNEQFF; D gene: TRBD1; J gene: TRBJ2-1; clone size: once; V gene: TRBV19
CDR3 DNA: TGTGCCAGCAGCCTAAGGACTCAGAATACCGGGGAGCTGTTTTTT; CDR3 protein: CASSLRTQNTGELFF; D gene: NA; J gene: TRBJ2-2; clone size: NA; V gene: TRBV3-1/TRBV3-2
CDR3 DNA: TGCGCCAGCAGCCAAGATTCTAGCATCTCCTACAATGAGCAGTTCTTC; CDR3 protein: CASSQDSSISYNEQFF; D gene: NA; J gene: TRBJ2-1; clone size: NA; V gene: TRBV4-1
CDR3 DNA: TGTGCCAGCAGCGAACAACAGGGGAATGAGCAGTTCTTC; CDR3 protein: CASSEQQGNEQFF; D gene: TRBD1; J gene: TRBJ2-1; clone size: NA; V gene: TRBV7-2
CDR3 DNA: TGTGCCAGCAGCTGGAGGGATGGCTACACCTTC; CDR3 protein: CASSWRDGYTF; D gene: NA; J gene: TRBJ1-2; clone size: NA; V gene: TRBV7-9
CDR3 DNA: TGTGCCAGCAGCTTAGGGTCAGCGGGGGTCGGGGAGCAGTACTTC; CDR3 protein: CASSLGSAGVGEQYF; D gene: TRBD2; J gene: TRBJ2-7; clone size: NA; V gene: TRBV7-2
CDR3 DNA: TGTGCCAGCAGCCAAGATCTTCCCTTTACTATAAGGGGAGGGCAGGGGCAGTTCTTC; CDR3 protein: CASSQDLPFTIRGGQGQFF; D gene: TRBD2; J gene: TRBJ2-1; clone size: NA; V gene: TRBV3-1/TRBV3-2
CDR3 DNA: TGTGCCAGCAGTGAAGTCCGTAGCAATCAGCCCCAGCATTTT; CDR3 protein: CASSEVRSNQPQHF; D gene: NA; J gene: TRBJ1-5; clone size: NA; V gene: TRBV6-1
CDR3 DNA: TGCAGTGCAAGTCGGGACTCTGCGACACAAGAGACCCAGTACTTC; CDR3 protein: CSASRDSATQETQYF; D gene: NA; J gene: TRBJ2-5; clone size: few; V gene: TRBV20-1
CDR3 DNA: TGTGCCAGCAGTACCGGGACAGGGACCGGGGAGCTGTTTTTT; CDR3 protein: CASSTGTGTGELFF; D gene: TRBD1; J gene: TRBJ2-2; clone size: NA; V gene: TRBV13
CDR3 DNA: TGTGCCAGCAGTTACTCGCCACCTTTTTGTGGGACACATAAACACCGGGGAGCTGTTTTT; CDR3 protein: CASSYSPPFCGTHKHRGAVF; D gene: NA; J gene: TRBJ2-2; clone size: NA; V gene: TRBV6-2/TRBV6-3
CDR3 DNA: TGTGCCAGCGAGCACCTCAATGAGCAGTTCTTC; CDR3 protein: CASEHLNEQFF; D gene: NA; J gene: TRBJ2-1; clone size: NA; V gene: TRBV12-3/TRBV12-4
CDR3 DNA: TGTGCCAGCAGCCCGGGACTAGCGGGAGGGCCAGTTGGTGAGCAGTTCTTC; CDR3 protein: CASSPGLAGGPVGEQFF; D gene: TRBD2; J gene: TRBJ2-1; clone size: NA; V gene: TRBV14
CDR3 DNA: TGTGCCAGCAGAAATGGCCTAGCGGGAGTAGATACGCAGTATTTT; CDR3 protein: CASRNGLAGVDTQYF; D gene: TRBD2; J gene: TRBJ2-3; clone size: NA; V gene: TRBV2
CDR3 DNA: TGTGCCAGCAGCTTAATAGCGGGACTCACAGATACGCAGTATTTT; CDR3 protein: CASSLIAGLTDTQYF; D gene: TRBD2; J gene: TRBJ2-3; clone size: NA; V gene: TRBV7-2
CDR3 DNA: TGTGCCAGCAGCCCCCGGGTTACAGCGGGGGACCTCTACAATGAGCAGTTCTTC; CDR3 protein: CASSPRVTAGDLYNEQFF; D gene: TRBD2; J gene: TRBJ2-1; clone size: NA; V gene: TRBV9
CDR3 DNA: TGCGCCCTTAGCGGGAACGAGACCCAGTACTTC; CDR3 protein: CALSGNETQYF; D gene: TRBD2; J gene: TRBJ2-5; clone size: NA; V gene: TRBV10-1
CDR3 DNA: TGCGCCAGCCGATCGGGGGGTCCCCCTAATGAAAAACTGTTTTTT; CDR3 protein: CASRSGGPPNEKLFF; D gene: NA; J gene: TRBJ1-4; clone size: once; V gene: TRBV5-1
CDR3 DNA: TGTGCCAGCAGCGGAATTACTAGCGGGGGACAGTACTTC; CDR3 protein: CASSGITSGGQYF; D gene: TRBD2; J gene: TRBJ2-7; clone size: NA; V gene: TRBV5-4
CDR3 DNA: TGCGCCAGCAGCTTGACGGGGAATGAGCAGTTCTTC; CDR3 protein: CASSLTGNEQFF; D gene: NA; J gene: TRBJ2-1; clone size: NA; V gene: TRBV5-1
CDR3 DNA: TGTGCCAGCGGGGGAGGGAGAATAGATACGCAGTATTTT; CDR3 protein: CASGGGRIDTQYF; D gene: TRBD2; J gene: TRBJ2-3; clone size: NA; V gene: TRBV12-3/TRBV12-4
CDR3 DNA: TGTGCCAGCAGCGTATTCGCAGGGGACTACGAGCAGTACTTC; CDR3 protein: CASSVFAGDYEQYF; D gene: NA; J gene: TRBJ2-7; clone size: NA; V gene: TRBV9
CDR3 DNA: TGTGCCATCAGTGCCCGGGGCTCCTACAATGAGCAGTTCTTC; CDR3 protein: CAISARGSYNEQFF; D gene: NA; J gene: TRBJ2-1; clone size: NA; V gene: TRBV10-3
CDR3 DNA: TGTGCCAGCAGCGTGGGATCGGGAGGGAATGAGCAGTTCTTC; CDR3 protein: CASSVGSGGNEQFF; D gene: TRBD2; J gene: TRBJ2-1; clone size: NA; V gene: TRBV9
CDR3 DNA: TGTGCCTGGAGTGTTTTTGGGACAGGGGAGAGTGGAGCTTTCTTT; CDR3 protein: CAWSVFGTGESGAFF; D gene: TRBD1; J gene: TRBJ1-1; clone size: many; V gene: TRBV30
CDR3 DNA: TGCGCCAGCAGCTTGGCCAGGGCTGGGACAGGGGGCTTTGGCGATCAGCCCCAGCATTTT; CDR3 protein: CASSLARAGTGGFGDQPQHF; D gene: TRBD1; J gene: TRBJ1-5; clone size: NA; V gene: TRBV5-1
CDR3 DNA: TGTGCCAGTAGACAACAAGAGACCCAGTACTTC; CDR3 protein: CASRQQETQYF; D gene: NA; J gene: TRBJ2-5; clone size: few; V gene: TRBV19
CDR3 DNA: TGTGCCAGCAGCTTCACCGGGACAGGGGGCGGGTCACCCCTCCACTTT; CDR3 protein: CASSFTGTGGGSPLHF; D gene: TRBD1; J gene: TRBJ1-6; clone size: NA; V gene: TRBV9
CDR3 DNA: TGTGCCAGCAGATCCGGACTAGCGGGGACAGAGACCCAGTACTTC; CDR3 protein: CASRSGLAGTETQYF; D gene: TRBD2; J gene: TRBJ2-5; clone size: NA; V gene: TRBV6-5
CDR3 DNA: TGTGCCAGTAGTCCCCGACTAGCGGGGGGTTCTTCCATCGGCTACGAGCAGTACTTC; CDR3 protein: CASSPRLAGGSSIGYEQYF; D gene: TRBD2; J gene: TRBJ2-7; clone size: NA; V gene: TRBV19
CDR3 DNA: TGTGCCAGCAGCCCCGCCGGGACTAGCGGCTACGAGCAGTACTTC; CDR3 protein: CASSPAGTSGYEQYF; D gene: TRBD2; J gene: TRBJ2-7; clone size: NA; V gene: TRBV7-2
CDR3 DNA: TGTGCCAGCAGGTGGACAGGGCTTAACCAGGAGGAGGGCTTC; CDR3 protein: CASRWTGLNQEEGF; D gene: TRBD1; J gene: TRBJ1-2; clone size: NA; V gene: TRBV6-5